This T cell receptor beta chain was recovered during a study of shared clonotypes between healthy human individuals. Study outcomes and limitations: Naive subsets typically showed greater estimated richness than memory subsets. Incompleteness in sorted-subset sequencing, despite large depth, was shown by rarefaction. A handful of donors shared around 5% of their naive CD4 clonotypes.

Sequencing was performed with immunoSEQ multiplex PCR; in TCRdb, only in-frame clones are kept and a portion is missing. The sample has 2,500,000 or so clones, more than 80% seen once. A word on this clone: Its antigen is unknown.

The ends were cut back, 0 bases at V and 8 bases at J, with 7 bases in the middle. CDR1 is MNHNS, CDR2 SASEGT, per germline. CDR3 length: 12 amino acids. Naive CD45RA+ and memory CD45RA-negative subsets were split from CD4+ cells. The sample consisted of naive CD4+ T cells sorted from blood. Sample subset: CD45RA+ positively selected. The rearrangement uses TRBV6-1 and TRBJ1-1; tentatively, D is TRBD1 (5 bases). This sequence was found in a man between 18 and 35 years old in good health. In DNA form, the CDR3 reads TGTGCCAGCAGTGAAGCGACAGCGGAAGCTTTCTTT. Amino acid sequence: CASSEATAEAFF.